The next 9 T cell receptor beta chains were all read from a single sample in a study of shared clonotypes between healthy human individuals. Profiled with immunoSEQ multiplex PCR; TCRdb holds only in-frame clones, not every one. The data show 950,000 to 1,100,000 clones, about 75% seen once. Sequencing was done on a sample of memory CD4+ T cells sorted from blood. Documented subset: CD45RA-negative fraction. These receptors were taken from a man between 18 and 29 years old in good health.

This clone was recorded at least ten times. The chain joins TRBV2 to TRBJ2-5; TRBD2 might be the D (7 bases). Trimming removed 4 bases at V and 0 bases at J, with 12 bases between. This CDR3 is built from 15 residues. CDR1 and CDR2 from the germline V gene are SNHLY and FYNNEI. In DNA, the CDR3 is TGTGCCAGCAGTGGAGGGGGGGGCTACCAAGAGACCCAGTACTTC. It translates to CASSGGGGYQETQYF.

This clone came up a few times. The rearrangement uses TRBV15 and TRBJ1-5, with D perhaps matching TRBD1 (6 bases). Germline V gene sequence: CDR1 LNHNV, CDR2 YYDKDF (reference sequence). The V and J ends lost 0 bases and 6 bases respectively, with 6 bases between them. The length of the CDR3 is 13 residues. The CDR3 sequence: CATSRETGQPQHF. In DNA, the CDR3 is TGTGCCACCAGCAGAGAGACAGGTCAGCCCCAGCATTTT.

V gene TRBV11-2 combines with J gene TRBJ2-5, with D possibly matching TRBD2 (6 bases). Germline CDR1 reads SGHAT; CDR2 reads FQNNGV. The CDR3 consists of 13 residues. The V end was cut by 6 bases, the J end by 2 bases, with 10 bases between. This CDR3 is CASRRGLQETQYF. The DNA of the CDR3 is TGTGCCAGCAGACGCGGACTACAAGAGACCCAGTACTTC.

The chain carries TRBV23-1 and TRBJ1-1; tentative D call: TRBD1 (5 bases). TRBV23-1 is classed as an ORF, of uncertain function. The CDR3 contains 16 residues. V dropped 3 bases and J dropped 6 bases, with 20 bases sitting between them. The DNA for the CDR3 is TGCGCCAGCAGTCAGCGGGGTCCGGAGGCAGGGTCTGAAGCTTTCTTT. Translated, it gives CASSQRGPEAGSEAFF.

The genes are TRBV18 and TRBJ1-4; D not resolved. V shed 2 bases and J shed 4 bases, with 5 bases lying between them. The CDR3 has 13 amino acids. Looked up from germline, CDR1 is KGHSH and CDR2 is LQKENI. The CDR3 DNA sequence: TGTGCCAGCTCACCAGCAATTAATGAAAAACTGTTTTTT. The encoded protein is CASSPAINEKLFF. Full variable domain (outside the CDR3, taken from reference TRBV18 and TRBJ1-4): NAGVMQNPRHLVRRRGQEARLRCSPMKGHSHVYWYRQLPEEGLKFMVYLQKENIIDESGMPKERFSAEFPKEGPSILRIQQVVRGDSAAYFCASSPAINEKLFFGSGTQLSVL.

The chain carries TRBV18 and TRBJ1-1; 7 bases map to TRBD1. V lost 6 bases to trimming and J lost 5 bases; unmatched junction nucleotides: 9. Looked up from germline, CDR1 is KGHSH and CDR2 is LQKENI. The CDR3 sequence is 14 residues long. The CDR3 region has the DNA TGTGCCAGCTCGTTACAGGGGAAGAGAACTGAAGCTTTCTTT. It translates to CASSLQGKRTEAFF.

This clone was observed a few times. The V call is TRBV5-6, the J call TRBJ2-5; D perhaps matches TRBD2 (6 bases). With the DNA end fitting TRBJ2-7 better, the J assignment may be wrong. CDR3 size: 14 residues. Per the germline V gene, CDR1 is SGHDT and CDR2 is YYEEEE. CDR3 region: CASSPGTGSREQYF. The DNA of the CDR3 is TGTGCCAGCAGCCCAGGGACTGGGTCCCGCGAGCAGTACTTC.

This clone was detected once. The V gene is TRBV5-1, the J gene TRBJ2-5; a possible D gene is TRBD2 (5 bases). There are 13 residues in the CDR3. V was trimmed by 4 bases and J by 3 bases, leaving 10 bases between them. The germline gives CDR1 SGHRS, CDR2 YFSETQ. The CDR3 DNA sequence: TGCGCCAGCAGCAGAGGGTTGAAAGAGACCCAGTACTTC. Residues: CASSRGLKETQYF.

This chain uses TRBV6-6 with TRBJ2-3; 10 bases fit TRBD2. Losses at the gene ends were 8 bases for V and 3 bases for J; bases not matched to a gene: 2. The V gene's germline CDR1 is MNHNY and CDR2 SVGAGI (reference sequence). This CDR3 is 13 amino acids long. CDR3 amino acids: CASLLAGTDTQYF. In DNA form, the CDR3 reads TGTGCCAGCCTACTAGCGGGGACAGATACGCAGTATTTT.